This T cell receptor beta chain was identified during a study of response to subunit inactivated influenza vaccine (dated by TCRdb to between 2018 and 2020). Context from the whole study: Deep quantitative T cell receptor repertoire profiling was used in the study to track responses to a trivalent subunit inactivated influenza vaccine. General study outcomes and caveats: It was suggested by the authors that each seasonal influenza vaccination may recruit only a limited number of new T cells.

The method was RT-PCR. Sequencing was carried out with an Illumina HiSeq 2500. TCRdb took the public reads, trimmed them with fastp at Q25, ran MiXCR for clone calling and kept in-frame beta chains. Each record represents a unique CDR3 protein, reported with the most common genes and DNA among its rows. The sample data list roughly 710,000 distinct CDR3 sequences, and 14% of these were observed just once. Of the sample, about 7.6% falls within the top ten clones. In regard to this clonotype: Its antigen remains undetermined. Base qualities are not at hand, and no much larger clone is one base apart.

The CDR3 runs 14 residues from the cysteine to the phenylalanine. Only the CDR3 region is kept as DNA, spanning 42 bases read in frame from base 1. Sequences LGHNA (CDR1) and YNFKEQ (CDR2) are obtained from the germline V gene. V and J are truncated by 1 base and 0 bases respectively, leaving an intervening sequence of 4 bases. Rearrangement joined TRBV4-2 to TRBJ2-4; no D segment can be confidently identified. Here the sequenced sample was PBMCs from blood, taken less than 15 days before vaccination. This TCR came from a middle-aged man who received an inactivated influenza vaccine. Donor details come from another sample of the same person, matched by shared clones. The DNA sequence reads TGTGCCAGCAGCCAAGGGGTAGCCAAAAACATTCAGTACTTC. Its translation reads: CASSQGVAKNIQYF.